This is a list of T cell receptor beta chains from one sample in a study of T-cell memory formation after mild COVID-19. TCRdb re-called the 5' RACE reads with MiXCR, one entry per CDR3 protein. This sample has approximately 300,000 distinct CDR3 sequences, with approximately 8% found just once. The sequencing input was PBMCs or a T cell subset sorted from them (not recorded which). The receptors were gathered from a man aged 18 to 29 who had mild COVID-19 (a few samples of this study predate the infection). Cell type and time point are not known. CDR3s include the opening cysteine and the closing phenylalanine or tryptophan. The D gene is left open where the match is weak. Rows may omit the clone size; those that give it use once, few, many or a size class.

. | . | TRBJ1-6 | TRBV12-3/TRBV12-4 | TGTGCCAGCAGTACAGGTGAAATTTCACCCCTCCACTTT | CASSTGEISPLHF
. | few | TRBJ2-1 | TRBV29-1 | TGCAGCGTTGAATGGTCGGGGCCCTTTTTAGGGCAGTTCTTC | CSVEWSGPFLGQFF
. | . | TRBJ2-2 | TRBV7-3 | TGTGCCAGCACGCGGGGGAACACCGGGGAGCTGTTTTTT | CASTRGNTGELFF
. | many | TRBJ2-3 | TRBV7-9 | TGTGCCAGCAGCGACAGGAAAGATACGCAGTATTTT | CASSDRKDTQYF
. | few | TRBJ1-2 | TRBV2 | TGTGCCAGGGGAGGCATAGACTATGGCTACACCTTC | CARGGIDYGYTF
. | many | TRBJ1-1 | TRBV9 | TGTGCCAGCAGCGTAGACCCACACCAGGGTCGGGCTTTCTTT | CASSVDPHQGRAFF
TRBD1 | few | TRBJ2-7 | TRBV18 | TGTGCCAGCTCACCAGACAGGGGACGGTCCTACGAGCAGTACTTC | CASSPDRGRSYEQYF
. | many | TRBJ2-2 | TRBV11-2 | TGTGCCAGCAGCCCGGCGACAGAGATGGGGGGGGAGCTGTTTTTT | CASSPATEMGGELFF
. | . | TRBJ2-1 | TRBV7-8 | TGTGCCAGCAGCTTAGCCCGGGCCCACAATGAGCAGTTCTTC | CASSLARAHNEQFF
. | few | TRBJ2-1 | TRBV6-2/TRBV6-3 | TGTGCCACCTGGGGGGCCTACAATGAGCAGTTCTTC | CATWGAYNEQFF
. | . | TRBJ1-2 | TRBV5-1 | TGCGCCAGCAGTCCCCGGGACACCTTTGGGTATGGCTACACCTTC | CASSPRDTFGYGYTF
TRBD2 | few | TRBJ2-1 | TRBV7-2 | TGTGCCAGCAGCGAAATAGCGGGGGCCTACAATGAGCAGTTCTTC | CASSEIAGAYNEQFF
. | few | TRBJ1-1 | TRBV4-3 | TGCGCCAGCAGCCGTCGGACAGACACTGAAGCTTTCTTT | CASSRRTDTEAFF
TRBD2 | . | TRBJ2-3 | TRBV5-4 | TGTGCCAGCAGCTTGCAGAGGACTAGCGGGCGGGCAGATACGCAGTATTTT | CASSLQRTSGRADTQYF
. | . | TRBJ2-2 | TRBV5-6 | TGTGCCAGCAGCTTGTCCAAAACATTTAGGAGCACCGGGGAGCTGTTTTTT | CASSLSKTFRSTGELFF
TRBD2 | . | TRBJ2-1 | TRBV5-1 | TGCGCCAGCAGCTCGACTAGCGACTCCTACAATGAGCAGTTCTTC | CASSSTSDSYNEQFF
. | few | TRBJ1-1 | TRBV4-2 | TGTGCCAGCAGCCAAGATTTGGGGGAAAGGACTGAAGCTTTCTTT | CASSQDLGERTEAFF
TRBD1 | few | TRBJ2-7 | TRBV5-6 | TGTGCCAGCAGGAGGGGGGACAGGACCTACGAGCAGTACTTC | CASRRGDRTYEQYF